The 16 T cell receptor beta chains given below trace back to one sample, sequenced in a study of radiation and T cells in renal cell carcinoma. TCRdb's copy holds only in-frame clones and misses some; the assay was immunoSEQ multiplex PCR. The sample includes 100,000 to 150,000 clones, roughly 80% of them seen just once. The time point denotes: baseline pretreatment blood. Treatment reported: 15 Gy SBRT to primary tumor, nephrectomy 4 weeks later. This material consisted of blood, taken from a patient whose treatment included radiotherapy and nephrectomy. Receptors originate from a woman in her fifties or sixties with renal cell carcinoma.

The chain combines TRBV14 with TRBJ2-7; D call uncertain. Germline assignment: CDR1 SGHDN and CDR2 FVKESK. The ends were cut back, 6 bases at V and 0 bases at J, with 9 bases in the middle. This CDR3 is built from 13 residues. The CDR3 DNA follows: TGTGCCAGCAGACAACAGAGCTCCTACGAGCAGTACTTC. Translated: CASRQQSSYEQYF.

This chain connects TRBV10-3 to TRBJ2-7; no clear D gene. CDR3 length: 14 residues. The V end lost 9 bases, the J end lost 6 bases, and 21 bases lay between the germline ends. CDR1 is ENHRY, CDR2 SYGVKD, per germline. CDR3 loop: CAISRLALRGEQYF. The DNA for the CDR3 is TGTGCCATTTCCCGGTTGGCCTTACGCGGCGAGCAGTACTTC.

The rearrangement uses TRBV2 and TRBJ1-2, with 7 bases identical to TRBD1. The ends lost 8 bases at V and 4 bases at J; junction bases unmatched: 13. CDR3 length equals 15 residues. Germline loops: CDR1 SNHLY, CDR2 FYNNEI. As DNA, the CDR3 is TGTGCCAGCCCGCTAAGGGACAGCCTGTCCTATGGCTACACCTTC. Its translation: CASPLRDSLSYGYTF. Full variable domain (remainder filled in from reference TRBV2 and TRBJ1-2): EPEVTQTPSHQVTQMGQEVILRCVPISNHLYFYWYRQILGQKVEFLVSFYNNEISEKSEIFDDQFSVERPDGSNFTLKIRSTKLEDSAMYFCASPLRDSLSYGYTFGSGTRLTVV.

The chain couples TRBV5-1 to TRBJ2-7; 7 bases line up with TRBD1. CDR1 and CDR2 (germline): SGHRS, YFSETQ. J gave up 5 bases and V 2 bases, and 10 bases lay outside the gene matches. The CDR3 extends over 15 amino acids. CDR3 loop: CASSFEGAPLDEQYF. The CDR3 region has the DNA TGCGCCAGCAGCTTCGAGGGGGCACCCCTGGACGAGCAGTACTTC.

The CDR3 DNA is TGTGCCAGCAGGTTAGCGGGAGGGCCGCAAAATGAGCAGTTCTTC. It yields the protein CASRLAGGPQNEQFF. J is TRBJ2-1 and V is TRBV6-1, with 11 bases lining up with TRBD2. Germline trimming cut 6 bases from V and 7 bases from J; bases unmatched to any gene: 8. From germline, CDR1 is MNHNS and CDR2 SASEGT. The CDR3 loop spans 15 amino acids.

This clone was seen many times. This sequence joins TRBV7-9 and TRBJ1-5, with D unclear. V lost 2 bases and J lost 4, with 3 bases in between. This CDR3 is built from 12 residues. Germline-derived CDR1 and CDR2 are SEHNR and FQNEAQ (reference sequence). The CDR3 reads CASSLWNQPQHF. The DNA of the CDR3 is TGTGCCAGCAGCTTATGGAATCAGCCCCAGCATTTT.

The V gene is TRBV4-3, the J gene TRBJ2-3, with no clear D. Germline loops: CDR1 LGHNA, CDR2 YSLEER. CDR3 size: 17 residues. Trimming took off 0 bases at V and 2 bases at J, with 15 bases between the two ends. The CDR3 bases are TGCGCCAGCAGCCAAGATCTAGAAGACTTTTCCACAGATACGCAGTATTTT. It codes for CASSQDLEDFSTDTQYF.

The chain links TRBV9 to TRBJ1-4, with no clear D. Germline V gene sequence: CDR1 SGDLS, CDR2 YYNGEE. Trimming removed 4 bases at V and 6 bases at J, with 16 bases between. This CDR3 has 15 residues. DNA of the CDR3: TGTGCCAGCAGCAAGAAGTCAATCGTGGATGAAAAACTGTTTTTT. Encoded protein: CASSKKSIVDEKLFF.

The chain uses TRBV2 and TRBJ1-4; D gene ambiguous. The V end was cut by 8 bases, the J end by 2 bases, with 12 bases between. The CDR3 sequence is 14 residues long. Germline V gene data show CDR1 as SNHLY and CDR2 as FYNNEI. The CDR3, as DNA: TGTGCCAGCGGAAGTGCGGTCACTAATGAAAAACTGTTTTTT. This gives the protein CASGSAVTNEKLFF. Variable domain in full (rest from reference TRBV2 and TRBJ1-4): EPEVTQTPSHQVTQMGQEVILRCVPISNHLYFYWYRQILGQKVEFLVSFYNNEISEKSEIFDDQFSVERPDGSNFTLKIRSTKLEDSAMYFCASGSAVTNEKLFFGSGTQLSVL.

The CDR3 is CASQGTVEAFF. As DNA, the CDR3 is TGTGCCAGCCAAGGGACAGTCGAAGCTTTCTTT. The rearrangement links TRBV19 to TRBJ1-1, with 7 bases that match TRBD1. CDR3 length: 11 amino acids. With V trimmed by 9 bases and J by 8 bases, 6 bases remained unmatched. The germline gives CDR1 LNHDA, CDR2 SQIVND (reference sequence). The full variable domain, in which reference TRBV19 and TRBJ1-1 provide the parts outside the CDR3, is DGGITQSPKYLFRKEGQNVTLSCEQNLNHDAMYWYRQDPGQGLRLIYYSQIVNDFQKGDIAEGYSVSREKKESFPLTVTSAQKNPTAFYLCASQGTVEAFFGQGTRLTVV.

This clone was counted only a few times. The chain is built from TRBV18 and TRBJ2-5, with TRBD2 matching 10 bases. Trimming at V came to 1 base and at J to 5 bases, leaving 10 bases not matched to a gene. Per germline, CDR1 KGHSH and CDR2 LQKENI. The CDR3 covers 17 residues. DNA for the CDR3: TGTGCCAGCTCACCACTCAGTCAGCGGGAGGGTCGGGAGACCCAGTACTTC. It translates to CASSPLSQREGRETQYF.

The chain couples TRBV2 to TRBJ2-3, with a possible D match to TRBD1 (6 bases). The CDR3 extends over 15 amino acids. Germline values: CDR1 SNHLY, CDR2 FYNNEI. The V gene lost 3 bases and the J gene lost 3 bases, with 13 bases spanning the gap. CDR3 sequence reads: CASSDPWQGTDTQYF. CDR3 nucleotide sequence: TGTGCCAGCAGTGATCCGTGGCAGGGGACAGATACGCAGTATTTT.

CDR3 in DNA: TGTGCCAGCAGTTTCGCCAGGGGCCGGGATGGCTACACCTTC. Amino acids: CASSFARGRDGYTF. V usage is TRBV6-5 and J usage is TRBJ1-2; D possibly corresponds to TRBD1 (6 bases). CDR1 MNHEY and CDR2 SVGAGI come from the germline V gene. The V gene lost 4 bases and the J gene lost 6 bases, with 15 bases spanning the gap. The CDR3 loop spans 14 amino acids.

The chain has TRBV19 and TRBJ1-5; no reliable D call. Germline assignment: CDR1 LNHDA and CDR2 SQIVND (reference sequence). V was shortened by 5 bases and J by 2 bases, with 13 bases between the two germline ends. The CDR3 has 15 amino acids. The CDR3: CASSSRTEGNQPQHF. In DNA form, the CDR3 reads TGTGCCAGTAGTTCCCGGACGGAAGGCAATCAGCCCCAGCATTTT.

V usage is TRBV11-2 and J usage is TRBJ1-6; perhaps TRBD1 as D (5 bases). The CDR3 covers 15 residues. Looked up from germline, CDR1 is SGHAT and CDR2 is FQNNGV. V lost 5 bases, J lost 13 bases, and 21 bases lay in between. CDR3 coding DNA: TGTGCCAGCAGCGCCCGGGACGGACGATTTGCGCCCCTCCACTTT. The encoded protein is CASSARDGRFAPLHF.

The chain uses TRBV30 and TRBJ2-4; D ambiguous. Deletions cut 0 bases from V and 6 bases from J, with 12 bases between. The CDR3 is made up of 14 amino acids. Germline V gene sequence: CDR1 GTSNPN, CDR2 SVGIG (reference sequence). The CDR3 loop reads CAWSVSLFGNIQYF. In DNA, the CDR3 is TGTGCCTGGAGTGTAAGCCTCTTTGGAAACATTCAGTACTTC.